The sequence of this T cell receptor (beta chain) was determined in a study of T cells in localized non-small cell lung cancer (dated by TCRdb to the early 2020s). Some background on the complete study: The study analyzed T cell repertoires of hundreds of early-stage NSCLC patients, comparing tumors and uninvolved tumor-adjacent lungs. The cohort consisted of 236 treatment-naive NSCLC patients whose localized lung tumors had been resected. NSCLC patients had a mean age of approximately 66 years, and 129 were male and about 98 female. General findings and caveats noted by the study authors: Because the study design was exploratory, TCR variables were selected using unadjusted p-values without false-discovery rate correction. Higher T cell density in blood was associated with longer overall survival, whereas higher clonality in adjacent lung was associated with shorter survival. Uninvolved tumor-adjacent lung showed the highest T cell clonality, higher than tumor, which suggests more focused antigenic responses in the uninvolved tumor-adjacent lung. Because multi-region tumor sequencing was not done, intratumor heterogeneity could not be ruled out. Of the top 100 tumor clones, a median of about 53 were detected in paired uninvolved adjacent lung; roughly 29 were also among that lung's top 100.

Taken from the germline V gene, the CDR1 and CDR2 loops are SGHRS and YFSETQ. Including cysteine and phenylalanine, the CDR3 has 15 amino acids. Only the CDR3 region is kept as DNA, spanning 45 bases read in frame from base 1. V ends up 7 bases short and J 2 bases short, with an unmatched junction base count of 10. Concerning this clone itself: The specificity of this receptor is unknown. Base qualities are missing; no much larger clone stands one base away.

The immunoSEQ Assay was used to sequence TCR beta CDR3 regions from DNA. The source study handled its data this way. To compute T cell density, TCR beta template counts were normalized to usable DNA, which was estimated by amplifying housekeeping genes. The preseqR package was used to estimate richness by extrapolating to 400,000 templates for PBMC samples and to 120,000 templates for tissue samples. Clonality was taken to be one minus Pielou's evenness. To identify tissue-enriched TCRs, differential abundance testing was run on productive amino-acid clonotypes with a minimum total count of 5 and an alpha of 0.1. The Jaccard Index and the Morisita Overlap Index were used to quantify repertoire overlap between compartments. TCR beta CDR3s were clustered by GLIPH together with public tetramer-defined viral CDR3s, and at least three viral sequences plus V-gene enrichment were required for viral motifs. The clones in this table, taken by TCRdb from immuneACCESS, are in-frame only. Not every clone is retained; where verified, under half of the shortfall comes from an unresolved V gene, and the cause of the rest is unknown. V and J calls and clone size come straight from that table; D and trimming were deduced from the DNA. For this sample the table gives about 33,000 clones, of which 78% were detected only once. Of the sample, around a third falls within the top ten clones.

At diagnosis, peripheral blood, uninvolved tumor-adjacent lung and tumor were collected and were preserved as a mix of fresh-frozen and FFPE material. For TCR repertoire profiling, blood samples were analyzed as peripheral blood mononuclear cells. The chain uses TRBV5-1 and TRBJ2-3, and 7 junctional nucleotides match TRBD2. Sequencing was performed on peripheral blood, taken before any cancer treatment. This TCR was sampled from a male donor at least 60 years old with stage II squamous cell lung carcinoma. The CDR3 region reads CASRPPGGNTDTQYF. The nucleotides read TGCGCCAGCCGCCCGCCCGGGGGGAACACAGATACGCAGTATTTT.